This T cell receptor (beta chain) was profiled in a study of blood T cell repertoires in COVID-19. Study at large: COVID-19 samples from acute and convalescent phases originated in the United States, Italy and Spain.

This CDR3 spans 15 amino acids. Germline-derived CDR1 and CDR2 are LNHNV and YYDKDF (reference sequence). The J segment lost 6 bases and the V segment lost 3 bases, leaving 7 bases of the junction unmatched. TCRdb's copy holds only in-frame clones and misses some; the assay was immunoSEQ multiplex PCR. Found here are about 280,000 clones, roughly 86% of them singletons; the top ten hold around 8.8%. The receptor's source is a man aged 35 to 55 with active or convalescent COVID-19. The V and J genes are TRBV15 and TRBJ1-5, with 8 bases lining up with TRBD1. What was sequenced was peripheral blood. For the CDR3, the DNA is TGTGCCACCAGCAGTTCGGGACAGGCGCGTCAGCCCCAGCATTTT. Its translation: CATSSSGQARQPQHF. The entire variable domain, with the rest obtained from reference TRBV15 and TRBJ1-5, is as follows: DAMVIQNPRYQVTQFGKPVTLSCSQTLNHNVMYWYQQKSSQAPKLLFHYYDKDFNNEADTPDNFQSRRPNTSFCFLDIRSPGLGDTAMYLCATSSSGQARQPQHFGDGTRLSIL.